Below, 24 T cell receptor beta chains from the same sample are listed, as sequenced in a study of T cells in Graves' hyperthyroidism and ophthalmopathy. Authors of the study amplified TCR beta CDR3 regions from RNA transcripts. HTBI primers drove first-round RT-PCR of the TCR CDR3. TCRdb re-called the multiplex PCR reads with MiXCR, one entry per CDR3 protein. The sample includes around 620,000 distinct CDR3 sequences, approximately 15% of them seen just once. The sample consisted of blood. The receptors stem from a woman aged 18-29 years with Graves' ophthalmopathy.

CDR3 sequence: CASRELAGTYNEQFF. The CDR3 DNA reads as TGTGCCAGTAGGGAACTAGCGGGGACTTACAATGAGCAGTTCTTC. The chain is built from TRBV19 and TRBJ2-1; TRBD2 agrees at 10 bases. V was pared by 6 bases and J by 4 bases, with 6 bases of the junction left unmatched. The CDR3 sequence is 15 residues long. CDR1 is LNHDA, CDR2 SQIVND, per germline (reference sequence).

This clonotype was observed many times. The gene calls are TRBV30 and TRBJ2-3, with 7 positions matching TRBD2. This CDR3 is 15 amino acids long. In germline, CDR1 is GTSNPN, CDR2 SVGIG (reference sequence). Trimming at V came to 5 bases and at J to 1 base, leaving 9 bases not matched to a gene. CDR3 residues: CAWETVGGGTDTQYF. DNA for the CDR3: TGTGCCTGGGAGACCGTGGGAGGGGGCACAGATACGCAGTATTTT.

The chain joins TRBV7-9 to TRBJ2-3; D unclear. Looked up from germline, CDR1 is SEHNR and CDR2 is FQNEAQ (reference sequence). Trimming shortened V by 2 bases and J by 10 bases, and 10 bases separated the two germline ends. This CDR3 contains 12 residues. DNA of the CDR3: TGTGCCAGCAGCTTATCCCTAGAGTCGCAGTATTTT. Residues: CASSLSLESQYF.

The table lists this clonotype with many counts. J is TRBJ2-3 and V is TRBV20-1; D possibly corresponds to TRBD2 (5 bases). V was cut by 4 bases and J by 1 base, with 15 bases left in between. The germline gives CDR1 DFQATT, CDR2 SNEGSKA (reference sequence). The CDR3 runs to 15 residues. The DNA of the CDR3 is TGCAGTGCTACGGCGAGACTTAGCGGCACAGATACGCAGTATTTT. This encodes CSATARLSGTDTQYF.

This clonotype was seen ten or more times. This chain connects TRBV30 to TRBJ2-1; D might be TRBD2 (6 bases). The CDR3 is made up of 13 amino acids. CDR1 is GTSNPN, CDR2 SVGIG, per germline (reference sequence). Trimming left V 3 bases short and J 9 bases short, with 15 bases between. Written as DNA, the CDR3 is TGTGCCTGGAGAAAGGGACTCCCAGTTGAGCAGTTCTTC. This encodes CAWRKGLPVEQFF.

V and J are TRBV6-1 and TRBJ2-2; possible D gene TRBD2, 5 bases. CDR1 is MNHNS, CDR2 SASEGT, per germline. V lost 10 bases to trimming and J lost 5 bases, with 11 bases between them. The CDR3 is made up of 12 amino acids. In DNA form, the CDR3 reads TGTGCCACGAGGGTGGCAACCGGGGAGCTGTTTTTT. Translating gives CATRVATGELFF.

This clonotype has just a few counts. The CDR3 sequence is CASSRSGTVMGSPANYGYTF. The CDR3 DNA follows: TGTGCCAGCAGTCGGAGCGGGACAGTAATGGGTTCCCCCGCTAACTATGGCTACACCTTC. V is TRBV2 and J is TRBJ1-2; TRBD1 agrees at 7 bases. The V segment lost 5 bases and the J segment 0 bases; nucleotides outside the gene matches: 21. CDR1 is SNHLY, CDR2 FYNNEI, per germline. This CDR3 has 20 residues.

This clonotype has at least ten counts. V and J are TRBV30 and TRBJ2-3; TRBD2 is a possible D gene (7 bases). The CDR3 has 16 amino acids. Trimming took 4 bases from V and 4 from J, leaving 21 bases between them. Per germline, CDR1 GTSNPN and CDR2 SVGIG (reference sequence). Written as DNA, the CDR3 is TGTGCCTGGACCCTCGGGGGGAGGGGGAGCCCAGATACGCAGTATTTT. This translates into CAWTLGGRGSPDTQYF.

This clonotype has a count of ten or more. The J gene is TRBJ2-5, the V gene TRBV6-2 or TRBV6-3; D unclear. CDR1 and CDR2 (germline): MNHEY, SVGEGT. This CDR3 region has 13 residues. Trimming cost V 0 bases and J 5 bases, with 7 bases left between them. CDR3 bases: TGTGCCAGCAGTTACTCATACGGGGAGACCCAGTACTTC. Its translation is CASSYSYGETQYF.

Notes on this clonotype: A much larger clone is a single base away; this may be a read error. The V call is TRBV10-3, the J call TRBJ2-5, with TRBD2 identical over 15 bases. There are 21 residues in the CDR3. Germline lookup yields CDR1 ENHRY and CDR2 SYGVKD. CDR3 in amino acids: CAISDEGGLAGGPTRGEAQYF. For the CDR3, the DNA is TGTGCCATCAGTGATGAGGGAGGACTAGCGGGAGGGCCGACCCGGGGAGAGGCCCAGTACTTC.

This clonotype was counted many times. The genes are TRBV6-1 and TRBJ2-7, with 12 positions matching TRBD1. This CDR3 spans 14 amino acids. Germline loops: CDR1 MNHNS, CDR2 SASEGT. The J segment lost 7 bases and the V segment lost 10 bases, leaving 11 bases of the junction unmatched. CDR3 protein: CATSLGTGGREQYF. The CDR3 DNA follows: TGTGCCACCTCCTTGGGGACAGGGGGCCGGGAGCAGTACTTC.

This rearrangement joins TRBV27 to TRBJ1-5, with no clear D. With 3 bases removed from V and 0 bases from J, the gap between germline ends came to 9 bases. The germline V gene encodes CDR1 MNHEY and CDR2 SMNVEV (reference sequence). The CDR3 is 15 residues long. Here the CDR3 DNA reads TGTGCCAGCAGTTTTGGAGGGATTAGCAATCAGCCCCAGCATTTT. The encoded protein is CASSFGGISNQPQHF.

In this sample, this clonotype turned up a few times. The chain uses TRBV13 and TRBJ2-4; 9 nucleotides align to TRBD2. Losses at the gene ends were 4 bases for V and 9 bases for J; bases not matched to a gene: 1. There are 12 residues in the CDR3. Germline V gene sequence: CDR1 PRHDT, CDR2 FYEKMQ (reference sequence). Here the CDR3 DNA reads TGTGCCAGCAGCTCGACTAGCGGCATTCAGTACTTC. Encoded protein: CASSSTSGIQYF.

The chain has TRBV25-1 and TRBJ2-3; D is undetermined. The germline CDR1 and CDR2 sequences are MGHDK and SYGVNS. The CDR3 is 12 amino acids. The V end lost 1 base, the J end lost 2 bases, and 1 base lay between the germline ends. The CDR3 bases are TGTGCCAGCAGTGAATTCACAGATACGCAGTATTTT. Its protein is CASSEFTDTQYF.

V gene TRBV4-1 combines with J gene TRBJ1-1; unclear D gene. V lost 3 bases and J 1 base, leaving 6 bases between the germline ends. Germline V gene data show CDR1 as MGHRA and CDR2 as YSYEKL. The CDR3 covers 13 residues. For the CDR3, the DNA is TGCGCCAGCAGCCACCCCAGGAACACTGAAGCTTTCTTT. Its translation is CASSHPRNTEAFF.

This clonotype was counted at least ten times. J is TRBJ1-2 and V is TRBV11-2; D remains ambiguous. V lost 2 bases, J lost 0 bases, and 10 bases lay in between. The CDR3 covers 15 residues. Looked up from germline, CDR1 is SGHAT and CDR2 is FQNNGV. CDR3 sequence reads: CASSLMPRANYGYTF. The CDR3 region has the DNA TGTGCCAGCAGCTTAATGCCGAGAGCTAACTATGGCTACACCTTC. Variable domain in full (rest from reference TRBV11-2 and TRBJ1-2): EAGVAQSPRYKIIEKRQSVAFWCNPISGHATLYWYQQILGQGPKLLIQFQNNGVVDDSQLPKDRFSAERLKGVDSTLKIQPAKLEDSAVYLCASSLMPRANYGYTFGSGTRLTVV.

This clonotype was seen many times. The chain links TRBV29-1 to TRBJ1-1, with a possible D match to TRBD1 (6 bases). Germline-derived CDR1 and CDR2 are SQVTM and ANQGSEA. This CDR3 spans 12 amino acids. Trimming stripped 6 bases from V and 11 bases from J, with 19 bases between. This chain's CDR3 is CSVRQVIEAAFF. The CDR3 region has the DNA TGCAGCGTACGACAGGTAATAGAGGCGGCTTTCTTT.

This clonotype was observed a handful of times. The V call is TRBV28, the J call TRBJ1-4; D perhaps matches TRBD1 (6 bases). The germline gives CDR1 MDHEN, CDR2 SYDVKM. The CDR3 spans 14 residues. V was cut by 4 bases and J by 10 bases, with 16 bases left in between. This CDR3 reads CASSSHPSDRKLFF. DNA of the CDR3: TGTGCCAGCAGTTCTCACCCCTCGGACAGAAAACTGTTTTTT.

V gene TRBV7-9 combines with J gene TRBJ1-1, with D unresolved. Looked up from germline, CDR1 is SEHNR and CDR2 is FQNEAQ (reference sequence). This CDR3 has 14 amino acids. With 5 bases removed from V and 1 base from J, the gap between germline ends came to 11 bases. CDR3 sequence reads: CASSATQANTEAFF. The CDR3 nucleotides read TGTGCCAGCAGCGCGACTCAAGCGAACACTGAAGCTTTCTTT.

This clonotype was counted between two and nine times. The gene calls are TRBV19 and TRBJ2-6; D uncertain. The CDR3 has 15 amino acids. CDR1 is LNHDA, CDR2 SQIVND, per germline (reference sequence). Trimming pared 9 bases from V and 1 base from J, leaving 13 bases between. Here the CDR3 reads CASNPRYSGANVLTF. The CDR3 coding sequence is TGTGCCAGCAACCCCAGGTATTCTGGGGCCAACGTCCTGACTTTC.

This clonotype was counted many times. This rearrangement joins TRBV6-1 to TRBJ2-3, with 10 bases lining up with TRBD2. From germline, CDR1 is MNHNS and CDR2 SASEGT. The CDR3 is 18 amino acids. V was pared by 0 bases and J by 7 bases, with 13 bases of the junction left unmatched. This CDR3 is CASSEAHRTSGHLNTQYF. CDR3 sequence (DNA): TGTGCCAGCAGTGAAGCGCACCGGACTAGCGGCCACTTAAATACGCAGTATTTT.

This clonotype was found many times. This chain uses TRBV6-2 or TRBV6-3 with TRBJ2-2, with 13 bases lining up with TRBD2. There are 17 residues in the CDR3. V was clipped by 6 bases and J by 5 bases; unmatched bases: 9. CDR1 is MNHEY, CDR2 SVGEGT, per germline. The DNA of the CDR3 is TGTGCCAGCAGCCGATTCGGACTAGCGGGAGTAACCGGGGAGCTGTTTTTT. Translated: CASSRFGLAGVTGELFF.

The V gene is TRBV4-2, the J gene TRBJ1-2; D gene uncertain. There are 14 residues in the CDR3. V gave up 4 bases and J gave up 3 bases, with 12 bases separating them. In germline, CDR1 is LGHNA, CDR2 YNFKEQ. Here the CDR3 DNA reads TGTGCCAGCAGCCTCGAAGTCTCCGACTATGGCTACACCTTC. Translating gives CASSLEVSDYGYTF.

This clonotype was recorded many times. The genes are TRBV7-9 and TRBJ2-1; 10 bases are shared with TRBD2. There are 19 residues in the CDR3. With V trimmed by 4 bases and J by 6 bases, 18 bases remained unmatched. CDR1 and CDR2 from the germline V gene are SEHNR and FQNEAQ (reference sequence). The CDR3 loop reads CASSSPELAGPRVGNEQFF. The CDR3 nucleotides read TGTGCCAGCAGCTCCCCGGAACTAGCGGGGCCCCGGGTTGGCAATGAGCAGTTCTTC.